Each of the 5 T cell receptor beta chains below was sequenced from the same sample in a study of identical twins. TCRdb used MiXCR to reprocess the 5' RACE reads, holding one entry per CDR3 protein. The sample contains about 350 distinct CDR3 sequences, roughly four fifths of which appear only once. Material: memory (CD45RO+) T cells sorted from blood. These receptors all stem from a woman under 30 in good health. This table probably holds off-target reads from a library built for another chain.

This rearrangement joins TRBV7-9 to TRBJ2-3; D gene uncertain. Trimming stripped 3 bases from V and 2 bases from J, with 9 bases between. Germline CDR1 reads SEHNR; CDR2 reads FQNEAQ (reference sequence). This CDR3 comprises 14 residues. The DNA of the CDR3 is TGTGCCAGCAGCTTGGCAGATACCACAGATACGCAGTATTTT. It encodes CASSLADTTDTQYF.

The chain is built from TRBV7-9 and TRBJ2-7; D is undetermined. V lost 6 bases and J 3 bases, leaving 12 bases between the germline ends. The CDR3 runs 13 residues. Germline CDR1 reads SEHNR; CDR2 reads FQNEAQ (reference sequence). The CDR3 nucleotides are TGTGCCAGCAGTTCTCGACACCACTACGAGCAGTACTTC. Translation: CASSSRHHYEQYF.

The V gene is TRBV2, the J gene TRBJ2-3, with TRBD1 matching over 9 bases. The CDR3 is made up of 15 amino acids. Trimming took 6 bases from V and 6 from J; bases not matched to a gene: 10. The V gene's germline CDR1 is SNHLY and CDR2 FYNNEI. The CDR3 region has the DNA TGTGCCAGCAGCCCGGGACAGGGATTGAAGGATACGCAGTATTTT. The encoded protein is CASSPGQGLKDTQYF.

This clonotype was detected a few times. The V gene is TRBV11-2, the J gene TRBJ2-1; no firm D call. CDR1 and CDR2 (germline): SGHAT, FQNNGV. CDR3 length: 15 amino acids. The V and J ends lost 5 bases and 6 bases respectively, with 17 bases between them. CDR3 nucleotides: TGTGCCAGCAGCCTCACCTTATCCCCACTCAATGAGCAGTTCTTC. Amino acids: CASSLTLSPLNEQFF.

This chain links TRBV27 with TRBJ2-1; D is ambiguous. V was shortened by 4 bases and J by 10 bases, with 20 bases between the two germline ends. The CDR3 has 15 residues. Germline V gene lookup returns CDR1 MNHEY and CDR2 SMNVEV (reference sequence). Written as DNA, the CDR3 is TGTGCCAGCAGTTCTGAAGCATTTCTGGTGGGAGAGCAGTTCTTC. Residues: CASSSEAFLVGEQFF.